Ten or more counts support the clone carrying this T cell receptor beta chain. Library preparation (for TCRbeta) was performed with unique molecular identifiers. TCRdb reprocessed the PCR reads with MiXCR, giving one entry per CDR3 protein. The repertoire has some 240,000 distinct CDR3 sequences, around 12% of them found once; the top ten carry around 3%. Germline assignment: CDR1 SEHNR and CDR2 FQNEAQ (reference sequence). The V segment lost 5 bases and the J segment 3 bases; nucleotides outside the gene matches: 3. CDR3 length equals 14 residues. The data derive from a study of T-cell reconstitution after alpha-beta-depleted transplantation in children.

The source is a human donor who donated a stem cell graft to a child with acute lymphoblastic leukemia. V usage is TRBV7-9 and J usage is TRBJ1-5, with 8 bases aligning to TRBD1. This specimen was PBMCs from the stem cell graft donor, taken from the stem cell graft. The CDR3 spells CASSRDRFNQPQHF. CDR3 bases: TGTGCCAGCAGCCGGGACAGGTTCAATCAGCCCCAGCATTTT. Based on the CDR3 plus reference TRBV7-9 and TRBJ1-5, the full variable domain is DTGVSQNPRHKITKRGQNVTFRCDPISEHNRLYWYRQTLGQGPEFLTYFQNEAQLEKSRLLSDRFSAERPKGSFSTLEIQRTEQGDSAMYLCASSRDRFNQPQHFGDGTRLSIL.